This TCR beta chain came from a study of blood T cells in healthy people across ages. The CDR3 consists of 14 residues. Trimming cost V 3 bases and J 5 bases, with 14 bases left between them. Then a second PCR, running about 7 to 11 cycles, was carried out with a sample-barcoded 5' primer and a J-beta primer mix. TCRdb reprocessed the 5' RACE reads via MiXCR and lists one record per CDR3 protein. Here the sample spans 1.5 million to 2 million distinct CDR3 sequences, 28% being singletons. The sequenced sample consisted of blood. V is TRBV12-3 or TRBV12-4 and J is TRBJ2-7; D is undetermined. This clonotype originated in a woman aged 25 to 45 in good health. Here the CDR3 reads CASSLDQRLDEQYF. The CDR3 DNA is TGTGCCAGCAGTTTGGACCAACGGCTAGACGAGCAGTACTTC.